A single sample is the source of the 14 T cell receptor beta chains below, sequenced in a study of post-analysis software for immune sequencing data. Overall study findings and caveats: Five or six TRBV segments, TRBV5-6, TRBV5-1 and TRBV20-1 among them, were found more frequent in patients than controls.

Unique-molecular-identifier-tagged TCR beta cDNA libraries were used. TCRdb called the PCR reads again in MiXCR, with one record for every CDR3 protein. There are hundreds of thousands of distinct CDR3 sequences in the sample; more than 50% occur only once, and about 11% lies in the top ten. These receptors lack a known antigen. Sample: blood. The receptor source for this set is a girl aged 2 to 9 with multiple sclerosis.

The J gene is TRBJ2-6, the V gene TRBV5-1; 9 positions agree with TRBD1. Germline CDR1 reads SGHRS; CDR2 reads YFSETQ. The V and J ends lost 1 base and 0 bases, in that order; junction bases with no gene match: 2. The CDR3 runs 17 residues. This CDR3 is CASSLTGGFSGANVLTF. The DNA of the CDR3 is TGCGCCAGCAGCTTGACAGGGGGCTTCTCTGGGGCCAACGTCCTGACTTTC.

The chain joins TRBV4-3 to TRBJ2-3; D call uncertain. Trimming took off 0 bases at V and 7 bases at J, with 11 bases between the two ends. Germline CDR1 LGHNA, CDR2 YSLEER. This CDR3 spans 14 amino acids. The CDR3 bases are TGCGCCAGCAGCCAAGAGGCCGAGAGGAATACGCAGTATTTT. It translates to CASSQEAERNTQYF.

This rearrangement joins TRBV6-1 to TRBJ2-7; tentative D call: TRBD1 (6 bases). Germline CDR1 is MNHNS and CDR2 is SASEGT. The CDR3 covers 15 residues. V dropped 6 bases and J dropped 9 bases, with 24 bases sitting between them. In nucleotides, the CDR3 is TGTGCCAGCAGCCGGGACACCTTGGGTTCGCTAGGGCAGTACTTC. Its protein is CASSRDTLGSLGQYF.

This clonotype was seen a handful of times. V and J are TRBV6-6 and TRBJ2-7; D unclear. In germline, CDR1 is MNHNY, CDR2 SVGAGI (reference sequence). V dropped 4 bases and J dropped 3 bases, with 7 bases sitting between them. The CDR3 totals 12 residues. The CDR3 DNA is TGTGCCAGCAGTTGGTCGGGCTACGAGCAGTACTTC. Protein product: CASSWSGYEQYF.

The V and J genes are TRBV29-1 and TRBJ2-5, with 9 bases that match TRBD1. CDR3 length equals 13 residues. The germline CDR1 and CDR2 sequences are SQVTM and ANQGSEA. V trimming: 3 bases; J trimming: 5 bases; junction bases outside the gene matches: 4. The CDR3 is CSVDYRGRETQYF. CDR3 nucleotide sequence: TGCAGCGTTGACTACAGGGGGCGGGAGACCCAGTACTTC.

V gene TRBV7-2 combines with J gene TRBJ2-4; D is perhaps TRBD1 (5 bases). The CDR3 is made up of 15 amino acids. Per the germline V gene, CDR1 is SGHTA and CDR2 is FQGNSA. Between the trimmed V and J ends, which lost 4 bases and 3 bases, there was a span of 13 bases. DNA of the CDR3: TGTGCCAGCAGCTACTCAGGGTTTGACAAAAACATTCAGTACTTC. It translates to CASSYSGFDKNIQYF.

V and J are TRBV29-1 and TRBJ2-1, with 7 nucleotides matching TRBD1. The V gene's germline CDR1 is SQVTM and CDR2 ANQGSEA. This CDR3 spans 15 amino acids. The J segment lost 5 bases and the V segment lost 0 bases, leaving 7 bases of the junction unmatched. The CDR3 DNA is TGCAGCGTTGAAGATCAAAGGGGGCTTGACAATGAGCAGTTCTTC. It yields the protein CSVEDQRGLDNEQFF.

The table lists this clonotype with a few counts. The chain carries TRBV20-1 and TRBJ2-2; TRBD2 might be the D (5 bases). Trimming left V 7 bases short and J 3 bases short, with 12 bases between. The V gene's germline CDR1 is DFQATT and CDR2 SNEGSKA (reference sequence). The CDR3 totals 13 residues. The CDR3 loop reads CSVRATDTGELFF. DNA of the CDR3: TGCAGTGTGCGGGCTACGGACACCGGGGAGCTGTTTTTT.

V and J are TRBV3-1 and TRBJ1-2; unclear D gene. Germline CDR1 LGHDT, CDR2 YNNKEL (reference sequence). CDR3 length: 16 residues. V was clipped by 1 base and J by 0 bases, with 12 bases between them. The CDR3 spells CASSQGFSGTNYGYTF. The CDR3, as DNA: TGTGCCAGCAGCCAAGGATTTAGTGGGACTAACTATGGCTACACCTTC.

This clonotype was seen only a few times. CDR3 DNA: TGTGCCATCAGTGGTTACAGGGAATACACCTTC. Protein sequence: CAISGYREYTF. This chain connects TRBV10-3 to TRBJ1-2; the D gene is possibly TRBD1 (6 bases). Trimming stripped 4 bases from V and 11 bases from J, with 11 bases between. The CDR3 runs 11 residues. In germline, CDR1 is ENHRY, CDR2 SYGVKD.

The chain is built from TRBV10-3 and TRBJ1-5; D gene unclear. Trimming removed 0 bases at V and 3 bases at J, with 12 bases between. Germline CDR1 is ENHRY and CDR2 is SYGVKD. This CDR3 region has 16 residues. The CDR3 DNA reads TGTGCCATCAGTGAGTCCGTGGGGTTAGCCAATCAGCCCCAGCATTTT. Residues: CAISESVGLANQPQHF.

This clonotype was counted only a few times. The chain couples TRBV7-2 to TRBJ2-5, with 8 bases lining up with TRBD2. The CDR3 is 14 amino acids. Germline V lookup: CDR1 SGHTA, CDR2 FQGNSA. The V gene end was trimmed by 5 bases and the J gene end by 2 bases; junction bases not matched to a gene: 4. The DNA of the CDR3 is TGTGCCAGCAGCCGAGCGGGAGTGCAAGAGACCCAGTACTTC. This translates into CASSRAGVQETQYF.

This chain links TRBV5-1 with TRBJ2-5, with 9 bases identical to TRBD1. The CDR3 totals 16 residues. The germline CDR1 and CDR2 sequences are SGHRS and YFSETQ. J gave up 0 bases and V 4 bases, and 7 bases lay outside the gene matches. Here the CDR3 DNA reads TGCGCCAGCAGCGGCGGACAGGGGCTCGACCAAGAGACCCAGTACTTC. Protein product: CASSGGQGLDQETQYF.

This clonotype was observed a handful of times. The rearrangement joins TRBV18 to TRBJ2-1; a weak D match, TRBD2 (7 bases). CDR1 and CDR2 (germline): KGHSH, LQKENI. The CDR3 covers 13 residues. V was trimmed by 5 bases and J by 7 bases, leaving 12 bases between them. CDR3 sequence reads: CASSAGAVNEQFF. The CDR3 bases are TGTGCCAGCTCAGCGGGGGCGGTAAATGAGCAGTTCTTC.